This section outlines one T cell receptor (beta chain) sequence together with its context. Antigen: not known. This entry comes from a study of T cell responses to AZD1222 COVID-19 vaccine. Whole-study results and caveats: Researchers report vaccine-associated CD4 TCRs spanning spike, with dominance at 160-218 and 743-854. Only a handful of AZD1222 recipients, roughly 6 in all, had baseline seropositivity. Two AZD1222 administrations were followed by greater Spike-specific TCR breadth and depth.

Using immunoSEQ multiplex PCR, the repertoire was profiled, and TCRdb retains in-frame clones only, with some absent. The table records about 140,000 clones, roughly 92% of them present only once. Germline-derived CDR1 and CDR2 are SGHDN and FVKESK. V lost 4 bases, J lost 0 bases, and 10 bases lay in between. The CDR3 has 14 residues. The source material was peripheral blood, sampled on day 0 of AZD1222 vaccination. The chain carries TRBV14 and TRBJ2-7; weak D call: TRBD1 (6 bases). The clonotype originates from an adult in good health. The CDR3 DNA is TGTGCCAGCAGCCCCTGGGACATCTCCTACGAGCAGTACTTC. This codes for CASSPWDISYEQYF.